This T cell receptor beta chain was documented in a study of blood T cell repertoires in COVID-19. About the study: PBMCs, B-cell-depleted T cells, or T cells were the source of the cDNA or gDNA that made up the material.

This clone was found a few times. The sample carries other DNA sequences with the same CDR3. Trimming removed 0 bases from V and 8 bases from J, with 11 bases in between. CDR1 and CDR2 from the germline V gene are SGHRS and YFSETQ. The CDR3 loop spans 14 amino acids. Original data processing: Estimated nucleated cell counts came from reference gene primer amplification. TCRdb keeps only in-frame clones here, not all; method: immunoSEQ multiplex PCR. Clonal size and the V and J genes are those of that table, whereas D and trimming came from the DNA. The sample holds over 250,000 clones, 87% seen once. Sequences were obtained from peripheral blood. The source is a woman in her forties or fifties with acute or convalescent COVID-19. The chain combines TRBV5-1 with TRBJ1-4; possible D gene TRBD1, 6 bases. In DNA, the CDR3 is TGCGCCAGCAGCTTGGGAGGGGGATACGAAAAACTGTTTTTT. Its translation: CASSLGGGYEKLFF.